Listed below are T cell receptor beta chains from one sample, sequenced in a study of cytomegalovirus exposure and HLA in healthy donors. Only in-frame clones appear in the TCRdb table, and some are missing; sequencing was by immunoSEQ multiplex PCR. This table holds 95,000 to 150,000 clones. Sequencing was carried out using PBMCs. All receptors derive from a man in his forties or fifties in good health and CMV-seronegative. CDR3s leave out the opening cysteine and the closing phenylalanine or tryptophan.

TRBV4-1	TRBJ2-3	ASSREPSGTPVEDTQY
TRBV19	TRBJ2-7	ASSITENSYEQY
TRBV5-8	TRBJ2-3	ASAGGGPRVDTQY
TRBV7-9	TRBJ2-2	ASSPTSGRGTGELF
TRBV11-3	TRBJ2-1	ASSPGDYGGSPRGEQF
TRBV5-1	TRBJ1-5	ASSLITGGQPQH
TRBV7-9	TRBJ1-2	ASSLAGQGSNYGYT
TRBV5-8	TRBJ1-2	ASSWGTGFRYGYT
TRBV5-6	TRBJ2-4	ASSLFTEGAKNIQY
TRBV29-1	TRBJ2-5	SVRTGEETQY